This TCR beta chain was retrieved from a study of blood T cells in healthy people across ages. A J-beta primer mix and a sample-barcoded 5' primer were used in a second PCR of roughly 7 to 12 cycles. TCRdb reanalysed the 5' RACE reads using MiXCR and keeps one entry per CDR3 protein. The profile covers about 750,000 distinct CDR3 sequences, with roughly 53% appearing a single time and about 38% taken by the ten largest. This clonotype was observed a handful of times. This TCR derives from a man older than 75 in good health. Sequenced: blood.

The CDR3 reads CASSLSPLSGSSEQYF. Written as DNA, the CDR3 is TGTGCCAGCAGTTTATCCCCCCTTAGCGGGAGTAGCGAGCAGTACTTC. V gene TRBV27 combines with J gene TRBJ2-5; 9 positions match TRBD2. The end of the DNA aligns better with TRBJ2-7, so the J call may be wrong. The length of the CDR3 is 16 residues. Germline-derived CDR1 and CDR2 are MNHEY and SMNVEV (reference sequence).